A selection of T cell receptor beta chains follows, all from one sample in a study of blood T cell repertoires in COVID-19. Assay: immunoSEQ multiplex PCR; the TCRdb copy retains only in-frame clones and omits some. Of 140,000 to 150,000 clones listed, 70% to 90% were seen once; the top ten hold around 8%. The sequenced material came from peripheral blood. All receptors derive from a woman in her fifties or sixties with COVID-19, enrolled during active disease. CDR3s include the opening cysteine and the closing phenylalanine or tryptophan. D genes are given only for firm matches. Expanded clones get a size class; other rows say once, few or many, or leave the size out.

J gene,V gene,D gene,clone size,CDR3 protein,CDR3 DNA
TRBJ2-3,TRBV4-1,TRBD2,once,CASSQDDLAGPTDTQYF,TGCGCCAGCAGCCAAGATGATCTAGCGGGGCCCACAGATACGCAGTATTTT
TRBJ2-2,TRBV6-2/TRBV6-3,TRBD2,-,CASSPIGTSGGAVTGELFF,TGTGCCAGCAGTCCGATCGGGACTAGCGGGGGGGCAGTCACCGGGGAGCTGTTTTTT
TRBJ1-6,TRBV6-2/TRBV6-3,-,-,CASSYRAGENSPLHF,TGTGCCAGCAGTTACCGGGCAGGGGAAAATTCACCCCTCCACTTT
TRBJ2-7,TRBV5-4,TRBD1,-,CASSSQGVREQYF,TGTGCCAGCAGCTCCCAGGGGGTGCGCGAGCAGTACTTC
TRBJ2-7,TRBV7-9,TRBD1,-,CASSPWTGRGHEQYF,TGTGCCAGCAGCCCCTGGACAGGGCGTGGACACGAGCAGTACTTC
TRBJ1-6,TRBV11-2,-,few,CASSLTPYNSPLHF,TGTGCCAGCAGCCTTACACCCTATAATTCACCCCTCCACTTT
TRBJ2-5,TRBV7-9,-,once,CASSPDTGPQETQYF,TGTGCCAGCAGCCCTGATACTGGGCCCCAAGAGACCCAGTACTTC
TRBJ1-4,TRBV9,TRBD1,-,CASSVGQGDEKLFF,TGTGCCAGCAGCGTAGGACAGGGAGATGAAAAACTGTTTTTT
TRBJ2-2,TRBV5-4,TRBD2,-,CASSWRLGLANTGELFF,TGTGCCAGCAGCTGGAGGTTGGGACTAGCAAACACCGGGGAGCTGTTTTTT
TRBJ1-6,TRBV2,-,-,CASSERGGGNNSPLHF,TGTGCCAGCAGTGAGCGGGGCGGGGGTAATAATTCACCCCTCCACTTT
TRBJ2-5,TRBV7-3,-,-,CASSSGLQETQYF,TGTGCCAGCAGCTCCGGACTACAAGAGACCCAGTACTTC
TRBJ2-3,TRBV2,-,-,CASNHRSDTQYF,TGTGCCAGCAATCACAGGTCAGATACGCAGTATTTT
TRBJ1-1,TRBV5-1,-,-,CASSLAPGVNTEAFF,TGCGCCAGCAGCTTGGCCCCAGGGGTGAACACTGAAGCTTTCTTT
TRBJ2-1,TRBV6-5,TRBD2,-,CASSYKGLGYNEQFF,TGTGCCAGCAGTTACAAGGGACTAGGCTACAATGAGCAGTTCTTC
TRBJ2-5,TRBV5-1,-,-,CASSLGRGGETQYF,TGTGCCAGCAGCTTGGGCAGGGGCGGGGAGACCCAGTACTTC
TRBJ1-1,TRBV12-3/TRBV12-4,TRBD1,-,CASRTGRTEAFF,TGTGCCAGCAGGACAGGGCGCACTGAAGCTTTCTTT
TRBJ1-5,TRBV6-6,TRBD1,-,CASQPGQGGLDQPQHF,TGTGCCAGCCAACCGGGACAGGGGGGGTTGGACCAGCCCCAGCATTTT
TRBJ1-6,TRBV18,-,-,CASSPRTAPSSYNSPLHF,TGTGCCAGCTCACCACGGACAGCCCCCAGCTCCTATAATTCACCCCTCCACTTT
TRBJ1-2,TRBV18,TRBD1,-,CASSPPEYGTGSYGYTF,TGTGCCAGCTCACCACCGGAATATGGGACAGGGTCCTATGGCTACACCTTC
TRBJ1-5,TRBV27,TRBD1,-,CASSSRQGRRNQPQHF,TGTGCCAGCAGTTCGAGACAGGGTCGCCGCAATCAGCCCCAGCATTTT
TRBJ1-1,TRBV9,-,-,CASSSPLRKGGIEAFF,TGTGCCAGCAGCTCACCCCTCCGCAAAGGGGGTATTGAAGCTTTCTTT
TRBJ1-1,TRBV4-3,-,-,CASSTGGTEAFF,TGCGCCAGCAGCACGGGGGGCACTGAAGCTTTCTTT
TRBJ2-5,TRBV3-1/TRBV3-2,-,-,CASSQDLFGVGETQYF,TGTGCCAGCAGCCAAGATTTGTTCGGGGTTGGGGAGACCCAGTACTTC
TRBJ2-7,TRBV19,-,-,CASSMDSSYEQYF,TGTGCCAGTAGTATGGACAGTTCCTACGAGCAGTACTTC